The clone carrying this TCR beta chain appeared a few times. The data were obtained in a study of T cells after somatic rescue of genetic block. The method was immunoSEQ multiplex PCR; TCRdb's version includes in-frame clones alone and lacks a portion of them. The data contain some 13,000 clones, more than 65% of them seen just once; the ten biggest clones take up under 25%. Material for sequencing was peripheral blood mononuclear cells (PBMCs). The receptor was derived from a boy between 10 and 17 years old.

As DNA, the CDR3 is TGTGCCAGCAGTGAAGAAGCGGGGGGGCCCCACGAGCAGTACTTC. Translation: CASSEEAGGPHEQYF. The gene calls are TRBV2 and TRBJ2-7; 10 bases map to TRBD2. Germline-derived CDR1 and CDR2 are SNHLY and FYNNEI. The V and J ends lost 1 base and 5 bases, in that order; junction bases with no gene match: 5. CDR3 length equals 15 residues.